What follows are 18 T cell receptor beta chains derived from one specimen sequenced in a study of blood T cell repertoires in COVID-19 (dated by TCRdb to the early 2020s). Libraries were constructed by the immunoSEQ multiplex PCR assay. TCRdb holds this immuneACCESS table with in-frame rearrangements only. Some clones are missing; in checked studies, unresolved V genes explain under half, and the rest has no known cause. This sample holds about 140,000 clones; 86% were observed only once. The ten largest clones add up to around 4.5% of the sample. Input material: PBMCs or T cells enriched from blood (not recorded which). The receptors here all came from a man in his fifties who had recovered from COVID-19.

In nucleotides, the CDR3 is TGTGCCAGCAGTGAAGGATCGGCAGGGCGCGACGAGCAGTACGTC. This sequence encodes CASSEGSAGRDEQYV. J is TRBJ2-7 and V is TRBV6-1, with TRBD1 as a possible D gene (5 bases). Looked up from germline, CDR1 is MNHNS and CDR2 is SASEGT. Trimming cost V 1 base and J 5 bases, with 15 bases left between them. The CDR3 sequence is 15 residues long.

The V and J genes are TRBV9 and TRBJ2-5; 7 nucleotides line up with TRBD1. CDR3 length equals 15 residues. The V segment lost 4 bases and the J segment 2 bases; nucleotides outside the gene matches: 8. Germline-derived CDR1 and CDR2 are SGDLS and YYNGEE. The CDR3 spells CASSYRDREQETQYF. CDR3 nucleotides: TGTGCCAGCAGCTACCGGGACAGAGAACAAGAGACCCAGTACTTC.

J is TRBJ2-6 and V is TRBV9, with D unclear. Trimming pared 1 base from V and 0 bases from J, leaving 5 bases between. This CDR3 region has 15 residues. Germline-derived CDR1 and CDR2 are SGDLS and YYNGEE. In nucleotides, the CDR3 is TGTGCCAGCAGCGTATCCGTCTCTGGGGCCAACGTCCTGACTTTC. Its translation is CASSVSVSGANVLTF.

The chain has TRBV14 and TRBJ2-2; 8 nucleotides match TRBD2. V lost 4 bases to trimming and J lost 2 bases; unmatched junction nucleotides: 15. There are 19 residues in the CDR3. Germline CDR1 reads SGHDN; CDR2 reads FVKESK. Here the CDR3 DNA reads TGTGCCAGCAGCCGATACAAATTCACGGGAGGGCCTAACACCGGGGAGCTGTTTTTT. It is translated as CASSRYKFTGGPNTGELFF.

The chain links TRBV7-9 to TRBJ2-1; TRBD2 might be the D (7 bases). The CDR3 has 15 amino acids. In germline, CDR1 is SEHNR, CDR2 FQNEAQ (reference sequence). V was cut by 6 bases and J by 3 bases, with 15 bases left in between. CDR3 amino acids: CASRVGGGSYNEQFF. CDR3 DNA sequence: TGTGCCAGCAGGGTGGGAGGGGGGAGCTACAATGAGCAGTTCTTC.

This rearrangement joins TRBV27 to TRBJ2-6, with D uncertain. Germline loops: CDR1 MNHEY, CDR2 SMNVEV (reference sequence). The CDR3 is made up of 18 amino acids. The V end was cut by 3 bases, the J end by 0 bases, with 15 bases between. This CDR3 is CASSFRISADSGANVLTF. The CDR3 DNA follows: TGTGCCAGCAGTTTTCGGATCTCGGCGGACTCTGGGGCCAACGTCCTGACTTTC.

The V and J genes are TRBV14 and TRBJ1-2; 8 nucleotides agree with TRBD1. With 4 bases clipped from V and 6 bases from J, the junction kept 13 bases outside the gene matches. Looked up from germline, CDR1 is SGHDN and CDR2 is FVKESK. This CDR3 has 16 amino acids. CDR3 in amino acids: CASSRGGGQGAHGYTF. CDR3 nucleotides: TGTGCCAGCAGCCGCGGGGGGGGCCAGGGGGCCCATGGCTACACCTTC.

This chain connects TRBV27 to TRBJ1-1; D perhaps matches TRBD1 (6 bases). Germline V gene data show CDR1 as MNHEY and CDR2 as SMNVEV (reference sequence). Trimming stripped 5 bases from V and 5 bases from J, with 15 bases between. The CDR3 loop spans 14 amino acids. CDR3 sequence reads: CASSKTGGPTEAFF. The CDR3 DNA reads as TGTGCCAGCAGTAAAACGGGGGGGCCAACTGAAGCTTTCTTT.

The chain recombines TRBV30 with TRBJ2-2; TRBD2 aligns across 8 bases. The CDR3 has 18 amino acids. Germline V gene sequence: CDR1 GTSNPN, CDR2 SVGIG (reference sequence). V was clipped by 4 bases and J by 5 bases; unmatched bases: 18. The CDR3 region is CAWTRSVAGLRSTGELFF. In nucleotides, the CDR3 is TGTGCCTGGACCCGATCGGTAGCGGGACTAAGGTCTACCGGGGAGCTGTTTTTT.

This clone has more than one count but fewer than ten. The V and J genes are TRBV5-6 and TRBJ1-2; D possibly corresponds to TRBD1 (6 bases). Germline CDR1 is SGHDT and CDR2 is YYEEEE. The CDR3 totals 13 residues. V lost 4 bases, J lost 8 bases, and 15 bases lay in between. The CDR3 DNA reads TGTGCCAGCAGCGTGGACAGTGATCGGGGCTACACCTTC. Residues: CASSVDSDRGYTF.

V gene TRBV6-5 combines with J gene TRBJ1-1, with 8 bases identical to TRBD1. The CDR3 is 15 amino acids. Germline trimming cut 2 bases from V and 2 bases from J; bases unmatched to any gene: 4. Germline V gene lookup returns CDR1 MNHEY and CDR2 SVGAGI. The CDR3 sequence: CASSYGDRTNTEAFF. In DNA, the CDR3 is TGTGCCAGCAGTTACGGGGACAGGACCAACACTGAAGCTTTCTTT.

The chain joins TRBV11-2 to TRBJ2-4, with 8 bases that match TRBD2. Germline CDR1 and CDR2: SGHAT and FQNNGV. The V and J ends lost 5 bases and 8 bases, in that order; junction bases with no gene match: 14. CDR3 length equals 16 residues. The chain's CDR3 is CASSPLDGGAGDIQYF. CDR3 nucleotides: TGTGCCAGCAGCCCCTTGGACGGGGGGGCTGGGGACATTCAGTACTTC.

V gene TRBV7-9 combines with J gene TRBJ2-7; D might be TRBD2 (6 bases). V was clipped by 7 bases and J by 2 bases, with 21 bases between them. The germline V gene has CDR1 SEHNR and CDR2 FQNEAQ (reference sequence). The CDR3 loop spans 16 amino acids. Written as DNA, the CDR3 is TGTGCCAGCACCACCTCACGGGCTACGGGGGCCTACGAGCAGTACTTC. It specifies CASTTSRATGAYEQYF.

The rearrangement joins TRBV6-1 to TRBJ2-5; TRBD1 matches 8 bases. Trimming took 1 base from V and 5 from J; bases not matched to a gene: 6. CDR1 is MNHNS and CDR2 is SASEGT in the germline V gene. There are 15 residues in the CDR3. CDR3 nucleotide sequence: TGTGCCAGCAGTGAAGATCCAGGGGGCTGGGAGACCCAGTACTTC. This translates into CASSEDPGGWETQYF.

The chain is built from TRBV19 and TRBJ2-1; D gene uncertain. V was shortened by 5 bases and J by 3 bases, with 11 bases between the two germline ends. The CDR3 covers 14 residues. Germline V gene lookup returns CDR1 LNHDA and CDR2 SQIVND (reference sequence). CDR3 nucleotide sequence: TGTGCCAGTAGTGTCCTACTAAACTACAATGAGCAGTTCTTC. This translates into CASSVLLNYNEQFF.

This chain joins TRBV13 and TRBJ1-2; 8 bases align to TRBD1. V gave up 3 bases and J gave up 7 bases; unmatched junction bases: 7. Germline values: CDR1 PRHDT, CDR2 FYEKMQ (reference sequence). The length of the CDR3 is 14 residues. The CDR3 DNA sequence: TGTGCCAGCAGCTTTCAGGACAGGGACTCTGGCTACACCTTC. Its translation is CASSFQDRDSGYTF.

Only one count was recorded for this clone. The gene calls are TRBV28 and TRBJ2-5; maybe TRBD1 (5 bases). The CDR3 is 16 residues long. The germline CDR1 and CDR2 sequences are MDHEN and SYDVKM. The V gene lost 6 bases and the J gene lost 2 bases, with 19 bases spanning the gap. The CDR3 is CASSRGKTVRQETQYF. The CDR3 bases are TGTGCCAGCAGCCGAGGAAAGACAGTAAGACAAGAGACCCAGTACTTC.

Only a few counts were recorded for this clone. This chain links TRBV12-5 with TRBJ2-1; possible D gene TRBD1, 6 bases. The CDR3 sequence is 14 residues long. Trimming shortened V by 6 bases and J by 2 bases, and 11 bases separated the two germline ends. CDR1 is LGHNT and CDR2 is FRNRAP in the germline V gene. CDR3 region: CASGTGFTYNEQFF. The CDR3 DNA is TGTGCTAGTGGCACAGGGTTTACCTACAATGAGCAGTTCTTC.